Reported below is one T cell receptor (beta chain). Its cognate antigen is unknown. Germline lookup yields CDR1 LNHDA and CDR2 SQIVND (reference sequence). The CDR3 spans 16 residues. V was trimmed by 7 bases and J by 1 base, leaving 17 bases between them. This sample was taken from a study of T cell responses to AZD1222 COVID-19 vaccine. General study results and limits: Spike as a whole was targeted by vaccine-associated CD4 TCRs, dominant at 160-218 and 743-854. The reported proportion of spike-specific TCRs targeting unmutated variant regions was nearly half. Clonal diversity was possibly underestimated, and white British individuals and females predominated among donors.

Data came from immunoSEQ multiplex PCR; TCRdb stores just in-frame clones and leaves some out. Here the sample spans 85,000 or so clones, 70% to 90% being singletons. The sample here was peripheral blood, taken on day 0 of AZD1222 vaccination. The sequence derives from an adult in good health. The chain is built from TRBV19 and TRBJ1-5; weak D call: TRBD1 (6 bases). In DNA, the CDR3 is TGTGCCAGTAATCAGGGAGGGGGGAGAAGCAATCAGCCCCAGCATTTT. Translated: CASNQGGGRSNQPQHF.